The clone carrying this TCR beta chain was counted many times. Its antigen is not identified. The authors built TCR beta libraries using iRepertoire HTBI primers and Arm-PCR of CDR3 regions. TCRdb reprocessed the multiplex PCR reads with MiXCR, giving one entry per CDR3 protein. In the table there are under 450,000 distinct CDR3 sequences, approximately 10% of which are singletons. Germline CDR1 and CDR2: LNHNV and YYDKDF (reference sequence). CDR3 length: 12 residues. The V end was cut by 0 bases, the J end by 13 bases, with 9 bases between. This specimen belongs to a study of regulatory T cells in long-lasting Graves disease. Regarding the study as a whole: Persistent Graves' patients showed reduced TCR diversity versus newly diagnosed patients.

As to time point: newly diagnosed GD, antithyroid drugs for less than 3 months. RNA from PBMCs was the source of the TCR library. These data also featured in a second study, about T cells in Graves' hyperthyroidism and ophthalmopathy. That paper notes: The study defined stable Graves' hyperthyroidism as no ophthalmopathy progression within 18 months. Using the HTBI primer set, a first-round RT-PCR was run on the TCR CDR3. Also found in blood were most expanded thyroid clonotypes above 0.001.

This TCR derives from a woman aged 18-29 years with Graves disease. This chain connects TRBV15 to TRBJ1-4; no clear D. Material: peripheral blood mononuclear cells (PBMCs), obtained at new diagnosis, from a patient treated with antithyroid drugs. CDR3 nucleotide sequence: TGTGCCACCAGCAGAGACGGGTTTGGACTGTTTTTT. Translated: CATSRDGFGLFF.